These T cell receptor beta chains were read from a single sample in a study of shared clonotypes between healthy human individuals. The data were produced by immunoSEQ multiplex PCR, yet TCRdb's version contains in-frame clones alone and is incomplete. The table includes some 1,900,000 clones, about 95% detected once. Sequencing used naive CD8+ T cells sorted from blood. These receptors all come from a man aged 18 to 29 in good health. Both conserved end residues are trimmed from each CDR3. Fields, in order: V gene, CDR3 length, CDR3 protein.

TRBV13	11	ASSWGRNEKLF
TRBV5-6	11	ASSYPSSYEQY
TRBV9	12	ASSAEHAIETQY
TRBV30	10	AWSREAYEQY
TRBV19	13	ASSQDGNSGNTIY
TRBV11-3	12	ASSNPWDPGELF
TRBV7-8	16	ASSRGSGALYIGGELF
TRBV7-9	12	ASSKVVSDYEQY
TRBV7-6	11	ASSSGTIHEQF
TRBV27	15	ASSFQSVTGPSYEQY
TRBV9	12	ASSVGGSTYEQY
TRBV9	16	ASSSKAGGATSQETQY
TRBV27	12	ASRWAGGPNEQF
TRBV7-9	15	ASSPWTSGRLDNEQF
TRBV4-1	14	ASSRVAGEGTDTQY
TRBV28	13	ASSPGVAWGNEQF
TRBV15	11	ATSDGQSYGYT
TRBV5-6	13	ASNPWNRGRTEAF
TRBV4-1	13	ASSRIAGDSYEQY
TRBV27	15	ASSSSVTGGLTDTQY
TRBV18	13	ASSPQGGLNEKLF
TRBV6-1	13	ASSPGSSYNSPLH
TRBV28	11	ASISDGYYEQY
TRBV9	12	ASSGGGWTGELF